This TCR beta chain was documented in a study of T cell responses to AZD1222 COVID-19 vaccine. Study overall: Second doses were pooled across both intervals (about 4 or about 12 weeks). Broader study findings: Baseline serostatus was positive in only a handful of AZD1222 recipients.

Here immunoSEQ multiplex PCR was the method, and the copy in TCRdb shows in-frame clones only, minus some. This table holds 90,000 to 100,000 clones, nearly 90% found once. Concerning this clone itself: What it binds is not known.

The CDR3 is made up of 15 amino acids. The germline V and J ends were trimmed by 3 bases and 5 bases, with 13 bases remaining between them. The V gene's germline CDR1 is MNHEY and CDR2 SVGAGI. The chain is built from TRBV6-5 and TRBJ1-4; D might be TRBD1 (5 bases). The sequence was obtained from an adult in good health. This specimen consisted of peripheral blood, obtained on day 0 of AZD1222 vaccination. This CDR3 is CASSYSGTGNEKLFF. The CDR3 bases are TGTGCCAGCAGTTATTCCGGGACCGGGAATGAAAAACTGTTTTTT.